This T cell receptor beta chain was observed in a study of identical twins. This clonotype was seen only a few times. TCRdb reprocessed the 5' RACE reads with MiXCR, giving one entry per CDR3 protein. The sample lists approximately 600,000 distinct CDR3 sequences; approximately 10% were seen once. V was pared by 1 base and J by 9 bases, with 7 bases between. Germline lookup yields CDR1 LNHNV and CDR2 YYDKDF (reference sequence). This CDR3 spans 12 amino acids. The sample was also linked to a second study, of yellow fever vaccine responses in identical twins.

The chain joins TRBV15 to TRBJ2-1; D ambiguous. Sequencing was carried out using PBMCs. The receptor was derived from a woman between 18 and 29 years old in good health. The CDR3 DNA follows: TGTGCCACCAGCAGAGGCTGGGGTGAGCAGTTCTTC. It is translated as CATSRGWGEQFF.